The rows below give T cell receptor beta chains drawn from one sample of a study of T cell responses to AZD1222 COVID-19 vaccine. The protocol was immunoSEQ multiplex PCR, while the TCRdb copy is restricted to in-frame clones and leaves out a portion. The data show about 120,000 clones, 89% seen once. Sequencing used peripheral blood, obtained on day 0 of AZD1222 vaccination. The receptors here all came from an adult in good health. CDR3s include the opening cysteine and the closing phenylalanine or tryptophan. The order of the fields is D gene, clone size, V gene, CDR3 length, J gene, CDR3 protein, CDR3 DNA. A D gene is named only where the DNA matches it firmly. Clone size is shown for a subset of rows, as once, few, many or a class of expanded clone.

TRBD2	.	TRBV7-8	17	TRBJ2-1	CASSLERLAGGANEQFF	TGTGCCAGCAGCTTAGAGCGGTTAGCGGGAGGGGCCAATGAGCAGTTCTTC
.	.	TRBV15	16	TRBJ1-3	CATSRDHGSSGNTIYF	TGTGCCACCAGCAGAGATCACGGGAGCTCTGGAAACACCATATATTTT
.	.	TRBV6-5	14	TRBJ2-7	CASSFGEMAYEQYF	TGTGCCAGCAGTTTTGGGGAAATGGCCTACGAGCAGTACTTC
.	.	TRBV20-1	11	TRBJ1-2	CSASTHYGYTF	TGCAGTGCTAGCACTCACTATGGCTACACCTTC
.	.	TRBV19	15	TRBJ1-6	CASRGWHGLNSPLHF	TGTGCCAGTAGAGGGTGGCACGGACTTAATTCACCCCTCCACTTT
.	.	TRBV28	12	TRBJ1-1	CASSLMNTEAFF	TGTGCCAGCAGTTTGATGAACACTGAAGCTTTCTTT
.	.	TRBV6-5	14	TRBJ1-2	CASSSGRGSYGYTF	TGTGCCAGCAGTTCGGGGCGGGGGAGCTATGGCTACACCTTC
.	.	TRBV19	14	TRBJ2-7	CASSIKASTYEQYF	TGTGCCAGTAGTATTAAAGCTAGCACGTACGAGCAGTACTTC
.	few	TRBV28	17	TRBJ2-2	CASKSPLGLATTGELFF	TGTGCCAGCAAAAGCCCTCTGGGGTTGGCTACCACCGGGGAGCTGTTTTTT
TRBD2	.	TRBV28	14	TRBJ2-5	CASSHREAGETQYF	TGTGCCAGCAGCCACCGGGAGGCCGGGGAGACCCAGTACTTC
TRBD2	.	TRBV19	15	TRBJ2-7	CASSIRLAGGYEQYF	TGTGCCAGTAGTATTCGACTAGCGGGAGGTTACGAGCAGTACTTC
.	.	TRBV6-6	14	TRBJ1-5	CASSLLYSNQPQHF	TGTGCCAGCAGTCTGTTGTATAGCAATCAGCCCCAGCATTTT
.	.	TRBV6-1	20	TRBJ2-1	CASSEAPPGEGLSSYNEQFF	TGTGCCAGCAGTGAAGCGCCTCCGGGGGAAGGGCTAAGCTCCTACAATGAGCAGTTCTTC
.	.	TRBV15	16	TRBJ2-3	CATSGSPGESTDTQYF	TGTGCCACCAGCGGGTCCCCGGGGGAAAGCACAGATACGCAGTATTTT
TRBD1	.	TRBV3-1/TRBV3-2	17	TRBJ1-6	CASSQGWDSSDNSPLHF	TGTGCCAGCAGCCAAGGGTGGGACAGCAGTGACAATTCACCCCTCCACTTT
TRBD2	.	TRBV30	17	TRBJ2-1	CAWSVVRREGRLNEQFF	TGTGCCTGGAGTGTTGTAAGGCGGGAGGGCCGTTTGAATGAGCAGTTCTTC
TRBD2	.	TRBV5-4	19	TRBJ2-1	CASSLATSGSILTYNEQFF	TGTGCCAGCAGCTTGGCGACTAGCGGGAGTATTTTGACCTACAATGAGCAGTTCTTC
TRBD2	.	TRBV20-1	13	TRBJ2-7	CSASPGLVYEQYF	TGCAGTGCGAGTCCGGGACTAGTTTACGAGCAGTACTTC
.	.	TRBV6-5	13	TRBJ1-1	CASSLGGNTEAFF	TGTGCCAGCAGCCTGGGAGGGAACACTGAAGCTTTCTTT
TRBD1	once	TRBV19	16	TRBJ2-1	CASSKGGSGGYNEQFF	TGTGCCAGTAGTAAGGGCGGGTCAGGGGGATACAATGAGCAGTTCTTC
.	.	TRBV20-1	16	TRBJ2-5	CSASSSRDFNRETQYF	TGCAGTGCTAGTTCAAGCCGGGACTTCAACCGGGAGACCCAGTACTTC
TRBD1	few	TRBV6-5	14	TRBJ1-1	CASSVTGGYTEAFF	TGTGCCAGCAGCGTAACAGGGGGCTACACTGAAGCTTTCTTT
.	.	TRBV10-1	15	TRBJ1-5	CASSVRQVKDQPQHF	TGCGCCAGCAGTGTAAGACAGGTCAAAGATCAGCCCCAGCATTTT
TRBD2	.	TRBV9	16	TRBJ2-5	CASSVAASGSQETQYF	TGTGCCAGCAGCGTAGCGGCTAGCGGGAGTCAAGAGACCCAGTACTTC
TRBD1	.	TRBV10-2	12	TRBJ1-2	CASMRGLDGYTF	TGCGCCAGCATGAGGGGGCTTGATGGCTACACCTTC
.	.	TRBV5-1	15	TRBJ1-1	CASSLDVGSGTEAFF	TGCGCCAGCAGCTTGGACGTAGGTTCCGGCACTGAAGCTTTCTTT
.	.	TRBV6-5	12	TRBJ1-2	CASNRWGGGYTF	TGTGCCAGCAACCGTTGGGGGGGCGGCTACACCTTC
.	.	TRBV4-3	17	TRBJ2-4	CASSQEALGFGKNIQYF	TGCGCCAGCAGCCAAGAGGCTCTGGGTTTTGGCAAAAACATTCAGTACTTC
.	.	TRBV11-3	13	TRBJ2-7	CASRVATGVEQYF	TGTGCCAGCAGAGTGGCGACCGGGGTCGAGCAGTACTTC
.	.	TRBV11-3	11	TRBJ1-1	CASSFRTETFF	TGTGCCAGCAGCTTTCGCACAGAAACTTTCTTT
TRBD1	.	TRBV4-3	16	TRBJ1-6	CASSQDAGTGGSPLHF	TGCGCCAGCAGCCAAGATGCCGGGACAGGAGGTTCACCCCTCCACTTT
.	.	TRBV7-9	18	TRBJ1-3	CASSLTAGLKYLGNTIYF	TGTGCCAGCAGCTTAACGGCAGGGCTGAAATATCTCGGAAACACCATATATTTT
.	once	TRBV5-8	14	TRBJ2-7	CASSSTGSSYEQYF	TGTGCCAGCAGCTCGACTGGAAGCTCCTACGAGCAGTACTTC
.	.	TRBV7-8	16	TRBJ2-2	CASSTRGRTPTGELFF	TGTGCCAGCAGCACGCGAGGAAGGACTCCCACCGGGGAGCTGTTTTTT
.	once	TRBV4-3	14	TRBJ2-7	CASSQDPDLYEQYF	TGCGCCAGCAGCCAAGATCCCGATCTCTACGAGCAGTACTTC
.	.	TRBV29-1	14	TRBJ1-3	CSAETGERGNTIYF	TGCAGCGCAGAGACAGGTGAAAGAGGAAACACCATATATTTT
TRBD1	.	TRBV5-1	15	TRBJ1-2	CASSLDGTDIGGYTF	TGCGCCAGCAGCTTGGACGGGACAGATATTGGCGGCTACACCTTC
TRBD1	.	TRBV24-1	16	TRBJ2-7	CATSDPLGQGAGEQYF	TGTGCCACCAGTGATCCGCTAGGACAGGGGGCCGGCGAGCAGTACTTC
.	.	TRBV6-6	13	TRBJ1-1	CATTFRENTEAFF	TGTGCCACCACATTCAGGGAAAACACTGAAGCTTTCTTT
.	.	TRBV12-3/TRBV12-4	13	TRBJ1-4	CASSFRENEKLFF	TGTGCCAGCAGTTTCAGGGAGAATGAAAAACTGTTTTTT
.	.	TRBV4-3	18	TRBJ2-7	CASSYTYPSAPPGYEQYF	TGCGCCAGCAGCTACACATACCCCTCGGCGCCCCCGGGCTACGAGCAGTACTTC
TRBD2	.	TRBV7-9	13	TRBJ2-5	CASSSGLEETQYF	TGTGCCAGCAGTTCAGGACTAGAAGAGACCCAGTACTTC
.	.	TRBV27	13	TRBJ2-1	CASSFRGPYEQFF	TGTGCCAGCAGCTTTAGGGGCCCATATGAGCAGTTCTTC
.	.	TRBV6-5	16	TRBJ1-6	CASSYSGFLPHSPLHF	TGTGCCAGCAGTTACTCCGGGTTTCTTCCCCATTCACCCCTCCACTTT
TRBD2	.	TRBV11-3	17	TRBJ2-2	CASSFAGTSGNTGELFF	TGTGCCAGCAGCTTCGCCGGGACTAGCGGGAACACCGGGGAGCTGTTTTTT
.	.	TRBV3-1/TRBV3-2	19	TRBJ2-6	CASSPTVPGRDSGANVLTF	TGTGCCAGCAGCCCCACCGTTCCAGGGCGCGACTCTGGGGCCAACGTCCTGACTTTC
.	.	TRBV11-1	11	TRBJ1-1	CASTRLTEAFF	TGTGCCAGCACCCGGTTGACTGAAGCTTTCTTT